A selection of T cell receptor beta chains follows, all from one sample in a study of T cell repertoires in cytomegalovirus infection. Using its own MiXCR run on the reads, TCRdb lists one record per CDR3 protein. The data hold a few hundred thousand distinct CDR3 sequences, with approximately 40% observed a single time. These receptors' targets are unknown. This specimen consisted of cultured PBMCs, obtained from culture after CMV antigen stimulation. These receptors came from a human donor in good health (CMV status not recorded). Some clones in this sample may be carry-over from other donors' samples. The CDR3 runs from the conserved cysteine through the conserved F or W. D genes are given only for firm matches. Some rows have no size entry. The others give once, few or many, or a class for an expanded clone.

cdr3_aa cdr3_nt j_call clone_size d_call v_call
CAGTSGRATDTQYF TGTGCCGGTACCAGCGGGAGGGCCACAGATACGCAGTATTTT TRBJ2-3 . TRBD2 TRBV6-1
CASSFQGTGAPDF TGTGCCAGCAGCTTCCAGGGGACAGGGGCCCCGGACTTC TRBJ2-7 . TRBD1 TRBV7-9
CASITQGQIATEAFF TGTGCCAGTATTACTCAGGGACAGATTGCCACTGAAGCTTTCTTT TRBJ1-1 few TRBD1 TRBV19
CASSPQGNMNTEAFF TGTGCCAGCAGCCCGCAGGGAAACATGAACACTGAAGCTTTCTTT TRBJ1-1 . . TRBV7-2
CASSQAWRDPTHEQFF TGTGCCAGCAGCCAAGCCTGGCGGGACCCCACACATGAGCAGTTCTTC TRBJ2-1 . . TRBV7-4
CASSPANGPFSGNTIYF TGTGCCAGCAGTCCGGCCAACGGTCCCTTTTCTGGAAACACCATATATTTT TRBJ1-3 . . TRBV12-3/TRBV12-4
CASSSSKQYF TGTGCCAGCAGTTCCTCCAAGCAGTACTTC TRBJ2-7 . . TRBV28
CASSELMPRATQYF TGTGCCAGCAGTGAATTGATGCCCCGGGCCACCCAGTACTTC TRBJ2-5 once . TRBV6-1
CSAPVVANTEAFF TGCAGTGCTCCGGTGGTGGCGAACACTGAAGCTTTCTTT TRBJ1-1 . . TRBV20-1
CSATTGTIDNEQFF TGCAGTGCAACGACCGGGACTATAGATAATGAGCAGTTCTTC TRBJ2-1 . TRBD2 TRBV20-1
CASSFLSGYGPQKAGQETQYF TGTGCCAGCAGCTTCCTCTCGGGGTACGGACCCCAAAAAGCGGGTCAAGAGACCCAGTACTTC TRBJ2-5 . . TRBV11-2
CASSFNREAGGYTF TGCGCCAGCAGCTTTAACAGGGAAGCTGGTGGCTACACCTTC TRBJ1-2 once . TRBV5-1
CASSRQGSSYEQYF TGTGCCAGCAGCAGACAGGGGAGCTCCTACGAGCAGTACTTC TRBJ2-7 many TRBD1 TRBV7-2
CASSGGTGPQETQYF TGTGCCAGCAGCGGGGGGACAGGTCCCCAAGAGACCCAGTACTTC TRBJ2-5 few TRBD1 TRBV7-6
CASGGGVSTDTQYF TGTGCCAGCGGGGGGGGGGTAAGCACAGATACGCAGTATTTT TRBJ2-3 . TRBD2 TRBV7-2